Following are 5 T cell receptor beta chains from one sample sequenced in a study of cytomegalovirus exposure and HLA in healthy donors. PCR employed 60 Vbeta and 13 Jbeta primers. Sequencing used immunoSEQ multiplex PCR; TCRdb keeps in-frame clones, though not all of them. Of around 230,000 clones in the sample, 78% are singletons; the top ten hold around 0.44%. Input material: PBMCs. The receptors were sampled from a boy aged 10-17 years in good health and CMV-seronegative.

V and J are TRBV30 and TRBJ2-3; 10 positions agree with TRBD2. Germline lookup yields CDR1 GTSNPN and CDR2 SVGIG (reference sequence). V lost 5 bases to trimming and J lost 5 bases; unmatched junction nucleotides: 22. The CDR3 runs 19 residues. CDR3 protein: CAWCPIAGGVMGRGDTQYF. The DNA of the CDR3 is TGTGCCTGGTGCCCCATAGCGGGAGGAGTAATGGGTCGGGGAGATACGCAGTATTTT.

The rearrangement uses TRBV15 and TRBJ2-7, with 9 positions matching TRBD1. The CDR3 has 14 amino acids. Germline V CDR1 and CDR2: LNHNV, YYDKDF (reference sequence). V trimming: 5 bases; J trimming: 5 bases; junction bases outside the gene matches: 7. The DNA for the CDR3 is TGTGCCACCAGCCCCGGGACAGGGCACAACGAGCAGTACTTC. Translating gives CATSPGTGHNEQYF.

A word on this clone: The same CDR3 arises from other DNA sequences in this sample as well. This sequence joins TRBV10-3 and TRBJ1-1; perhaps TRBD1 as D (5 bases). This CDR3 is 11 amino acids long. Germline CDR1 reads ENHRY; CDR2 reads SYGVKD. V lost 6 bases, J lost 5 bases, and 7 bases lay in between. This CDR3 is CAIRGGTEAFF. In nucleotides, the CDR3 is TGTGCCATCAGGGGGGGTACTGAAGCTTTCTTT.

J is TRBJ2-3 and V is TRBV1; TRBD2 is the table's D call and was not checked against the DNA. TRBV1 is a pseudogene locus. The CDR3 spans 17 residues. The CDR3: CTSQSGLAGVPTDTQYF. CDR3 nucleotide sequence: TGCACCAGCCAGAGCGGGCTAGCGGGAGTACCGACAGATACGCAGTATTTT.

The rearrangement joins TRBV6-6 to TRBJ2-5; D is unclear. With 1 base removed from V and 2 bases from J, the gap between germline ends came to 5 bases. The CDR3 is 13 residues long. Germline CDR1 and CDR2: MNHNY and SVGAGI (reference sequence). DNA for the CDR3: TGTGCCAGCAGTTACTTGGCTCAAGAGACCCAGTACTTC. This sequence encodes CASSYLAQETQYF.